These T cell receptor beta chains were read from a single sample in a study of Graves' ophthalmopathy and Graves' hyperthyroidism. Using its own MiXCR run on the multiplex PCR reads, TCRdb lists one record per CDR3 protein. Among a few hundred thousand distinct CDR3 sequences listed, 21% were seen once. The sequenced sample consisted of peripheral blood. Receptors were obtained from a woman aged 18 to 35 with stable Graves' hyperthyroidism. Each CDR3 is given with its conserved first and last residue. The D gene is left open where the match is weak. Where a row states a size, it is once, few, many or the class of an expanded clone; other rows omit it.

TRBV18,TRBD1,TRBJ1-1,-,CASSPGTGYREAFF,TGTGCCAGCTCACCAGGGACAGGGTATAGAGAAGCTTTCTTT
TRBV19,-,TRBJ1-5,few,CASSPWRAGAPNGNQPQHF,TGTGCCAGTAGTCCCTGGCGGGCAGGCGCCCCGAATGGCAATCAGCCCCAGCATTTT
TRBV10-3,TRBD2,TRBJ2-3,few,CAIRGQGKQTSGRAGVDTQYF,TGTGCCATCAGGGGACAGGGGAAACAGACTAGCGGGAGGGCCGGGGTAGATACGCAGTATTTT
TRBV30,-,TRBJ2-2,many,CAWSVLREAGELFF,TGTGCCTGGAGTGTACTAAGGGAGGCCGGGGAGCTGTTTTTT
TRBV6-5,TRBD1,TRBJ2-7,many,CASTATGGYEQYF,TGTGCCAGCACCGCCACAGGGGGCTACGAGCAGTACTTC
TRBV29-1,-,TRBJ2-5,many,CSVEGRAYQETQYF,TGCAGCGTTGAGGGCAGGGCATACCAAGAGACCCAGTACTTC
TRBV6-5,-,TRBJ2-5,-,CASSFNGQETQYF,TGTGCCAGCAGTTTTAACGGCCAAGAGACCCAGTACTTC
TRBV5-1,TRBD2,TRBJ2-7,-,CASSVSGYYGYEQYF,TGCGCCAGCAGCGTTAGCGGGTACTACGGATACGAGCAGTACTTC
TRBV5-1,TRBD1,TRBJ2-2,many,CASSLGDRAGELFF,TGCGCCAGCAGCTTGGGTGACAGGGCCGGGGAGCTGTTTTTT
TRBV29-1,TRBD2,TRBJ2-5,-,CSAAGYPGTSGEIQETQYF,TGCAGCGCTGCTGGCTACCCCGGGACTAGCGGAGAAATTCAAGAGACCCAGTACTTC
TRBV28,-,TRBJ2-5,many,CASSFVTAIYSTQYF,TGTGCCAGCAGTTTTGTCACTGCGATCTATTCCACCCAGTACTTC
TRBV7-2,-,TRBJ2-5,many,CASSLSGAKGQETQYF,TGTGCCAGCAGCTTATCGGGGGCCAAGGGCCAAGAGACCCAGTACTTC
TRBV27,-,TRBJ1-5,many,CASSLSGGNQPQHF,TGTGCCAGCAGTTTAAGCGGAGGCAATCAGCCCCAGCATTTT
TRBV6-2/TRBV6-3,-,TRBJ2-5,many,CASSYLQETQYF,TGTGCCAGCAGTTACCTCCAAGAGACCCAGTACTTC
TRBV3-1,-,TRBJ1-1,many,CASSQDTGAEAFF,TGTGCCAGCAGCCAAGATACCGGTGCTGAAGCTTTCTTT
TRBV20-1,-,TRBJ2-7,-,CSAIGQTGLYEQYF,TGCAGTGCTATCGGACAGACCGGGCTCTATGAGCAGTACTTC
TRBV27,-,TRBJ1-2,many,CASSLNGFGLIYGYTF,TGTGCCAGCAGTTTAAACGGATTCGGACTGATCTATGGCTACACCTTC
TRBV6-2/TRBV6-3,TRBD1,TRBJ2-7,many,CASRRMGQGSDEQYF,TGTGCCAGCAGGCGAATGGGACAGGGATCAGACGAGCAGTACTTC
TRBV6-5,-,TRBJ1-1,many,CASSYSNLRTTEAFF,TGTGCCAGCAGTTACTCGAACCTCAGGACCACTGAAGCTTTCTTT
TRBV19,-,TRBJ1-1,once,CASSIILANTEAFF,TGTGCCAGTAGTATAATTCTGGCGAACACTGAAGCTTTCTTT
TRBV2,-,TRBJ1-6,many,CASATGTANSPLHF,TGTGCCAGCGCCACCGGGACGGCCAATTCACCCCTCCACTTT
TRBV6-5,-,TRBJ1-2,-,CASSYGIGGYGYTF,TGTGCCAGCAGTTACGGTATAGGGGGCTATGGCTACACCTTC
TRBV7-8,TRBD1,TRBJ2-2,many,CASSLEGASRVTGELFF,TGTGCCAGCAGCTTAGAGGGGGCCAGTCGGGTGACCGGGGAGCTGTTTTTT
TRBV4-1,TRBD2,TRBJ2-5,-,CASSYLQLAGGTQYF,TGCGCCAGCAGCTACCTTCAACTAGCGGGAGGGACCCAGTACTTC
TRBV20-1,-,TRBJ2-7,many,CSARGGTQSVYEQYF,TGCAGTGCTAGGGGGGGGACACAGTCGGTTTACGAGCAGTACTTC
TRBV20-1,TRBD2,TRBJ2-4,-,CSARDFDLAGRAGKNIKYF,TGCAGTGCTAGAGATTTTGATTTGGCCGGGAGGGCCGGAAAAAACATTAAGTACTTC
TRBV27,-,TRBJ1-2,many,CASRERRECYTF,TGTGCCAGCAGGGAGCGAAGGGAATGCTACACCTTC
TRBV15,TRBD2,TRBJ2-3,-,CATSRTSEYTAMQYF,TGTGCCACCAGCAGAACTAGCGAATACACAGCTATGCAGTATTTT
TRBV28,-,TRBJ1-5,many,CATQRTEYNQPQHF,TGTGCTACGCAACGGACAGAATACAATCAGCCCCAGCATTTT
TRBV7-8,-,TRBJ2-7,many,CASSSTGGPYGQYF,TGTGCCAGCAGCTCAACGGGGGGCCCCTACGGGCAGTACTTC